This passage covers 15 T cell receptor beta chains from one sample sequenced in a study of blood T cell repertoires in COVID-19. TCRdb keeps only in-frame clones here, not all; method: immunoSEQ multiplex PCR. Of about 56,000 clones detected, around 90% appear once; the ten largest clones hold around 20%. The sample consisted of peripheral blood. The receptors originated from a human donor in a cohort sampled during active COVID-19.

This chain uses TRBV4-3 with TRBJ1-4, with D uncertain. V was pared by 1 base and J by 8 bases, with 11 bases between. CDR1 and CDR2 (germline): LGHNA, YSLEER. This CDR3 contains 14 residues. In DNA form, the CDR3 reads TGCGCCAGCAGCCAAGGAGGGCTTGGCGAAAAACTGTTTTTT. Translation gives CASSQGGLGEKLFF.

This clone came up once. V usage is TRBV10-1 and J usage is TRBJ2-3, with D perhaps matching TRBD2 (5 bases). The germline V gene encodes CDR1 WNHNN and CDR2 SYGVQD (reference sequence). The CDR3 spans 15 residues. Trimming cost V 3 bases and J 5 bases, with 15 bases left between them. In nucleotides, the CDR3 is TGCGCCAGCAGTGAAAGGCGGGCCTGGGGAGATACGCAGTATTTT. It specifies CASSERRAWGDTQYF.

This clone showed up just a few times. V and J are TRBV29-1 and TRBJ2-5; 9 bases line up with TRBD1. Germline V gives CDR1 SQVTM, CDR2 ANQGSEA. This CDR3 has 15 amino acids. V lost 1 base, J lost 0 bases, and 3 bases stayed unmatched. The CDR3: CSVEGGTGYQETQYF. For the CDR3, the DNA is TGCAGCGTTGAAGGTGGGACAGGGTACCAAGAGACCCAGTACTTC.

CDR3 in amino acids: CASSLSGLVVYEQYF. In nucleotides, the CDR3 is TGTGCCAGCAGCTTATCGGGACTAGTCGTTTACGAGCAGTACTTC. J is TRBJ2-7 and V is TRBV7-2; 8 nucleotides align to TRBD2. Per the germline V gene, CDR1 is SGHTA and CDR2 is FQGNSA. The CDR3 extends over 15 amino acids. The V and J ends lost 2 bases and 4 bases, in that order; junction bases with no gene match: 7.

The genes are TRBV21-1 and TRBJ2-3; the DNA was not compared with TRBD1, the D call given in the table. TRBV21-1 is labeled a pseudogene. The CDR3 contains 18 residues. The CDR3 spells CASSKLEVGTEDADTQYF. CDR3 coding DNA: TGTGCCAGCAGCAAATTGGAAGTGGGGACAGAAGACGCAGATACGCAGTATTTT.

The chain joins TRBV6-1 to TRBJ2-5, with D tentatively TRBD2 (6 bases). Trimming cost V 0 bases and J 0 bases, with 8 bases left between them. There are 15 residues in the CDR3. CDR1 is MNHNS and CDR2 is SASEGT in the germline V gene. The chain's CDR3 is CASSEARGYQETQYF. The CDR3 DNA follows: TGTGCCAGCAGTGAAGCCCGGGGGTACCAAGAGACCCAGTACTTC.

The rearrangement links TRBV29-1 to TRBJ1-2; no clear D. Germline assignment: CDR1 SQVTM and CDR2 ANQGSEA. V lost 5 bases to trimming and J lost 1 base, with 8 bases between them. This CDR3 is 12 amino acids long. The CDR3 loop is CSVLGFNYGYTF. The CDR3 region has the DNA TGCAGCGTTCTAGGTTTTAACTATGGCTACACCTTC.

This chain links TRBV19 with TRBJ2-1; 11 bases match TRBD2. The J segment lost 6 bases and the V segment lost 5 bases, leaving 3 bases of the junction unmatched. Germline V gene data show CDR1 as LNHDA and CDR2 as SQIVND (reference sequence). This CDR3 region has 14 residues. The chain's CDR3 is CASSLAGGVNEQFF. For the CDR3, the DNA is TGTGCCAGTAGTCTAGCGGGGGGAGTCAATGAGCAGTTCTTC.

On this clone itself: A junction boundary mismatches the germline segment, possibly from a read error. The V and J genes are TRBV7-7 and TRBJ2-2; a weak D match, TRBD1 (5 bases). This CDR3 is built from 16 residues. Germline V gene sequence: CDR1 SSHAT, CDR2 FNYEAQ (reference sequence). In DNA form, the CDR3 reads TGTGCTAGCAGCTTAGTGTTAGGGGCGAACACCGGGGAGCTGTTTTTT. It yields the protein CASSLVLGANTGELFF.

In its sample, this clone was seen a few times. The V and J genes are TRBV25-1 and TRBJ2-5; 9 bases match TRBD1. This CDR3 is 16 amino acids long. Germline V gene data show CDR1 as MGHDK and CDR2 as SYGVNS. V lost 3 bases, J lost 5 bases, and 10 bases stayed unmatched. The CDR3: CASSDSGTGMVETQYF. For the CDR3, the DNA is TGTGCCAGCAGTGATTCCGGGACAGGGATGGTGGAGACCCAGTACTTC.

The chain employs TRBV6-2 or TRBV6-3 and TRBJ2-7; perhaps TRBD1 as D (6 bases). The CDR3 is made up of 15 amino acids. The ends were cut back, 4 bases at V and 8 bases at J, with 21 bases in the middle. Germline CDR1 is MNHEY and CDR2 is SVGEGT. For the CDR3, the DNA is TGTGCCAGCAGTTCTTTTGGGACAACTGGGATCAAGCAGTACTTC. Translation: CASSSFGTTGIKQYF.

The rearrangement links TRBV5-4 to TRBJ2-7; 10 bases line up with TRBD2. CDR1 SGHNT and CDR2 YYREEE come from the germline V gene (reference sequence). The CDR3 contains 16 residues. V lost 4 bases and J lost 4; bases outside the gene matches: 11. This CDR3 reads CASSLGAGGTLYEQYF. CDR3 in DNA: TGTGCCAGCAGCCTGGGAGCGGGGGGGACCTTATACGAGCAGTACTTC.

The chain employs TRBV6-2 or TRBV6-3 and TRBJ2-7; D possibly corresponds to TRBD2 (6 bases). V gave up 0 bases and J gave up 10 bases, with 10 bases separating them. This CDR3 contains 12 residues. Germline V gene data show CDR1 as MNHEY and CDR2 as SVGEGT. The CDR3 DNA reads as TGTGCCAGCAGTTACTCGCGGAGGGGTCAGTACTTC. Its translation: CASSYSRRGQYF.

J is TRBJ2-5 and V is TRBV18; 13 bases are a match to TRBD2. J lost 5 bases, V lost 4 bases, and 7 bases had no gene match. Germline-derived CDR1 and CDR2 are KGHSH and LQKENI. The CDR3 has 16 residues. The CDR3 reads CASSRPGLAGIETQYF. CDR3 in DNA: TGTGCCAGCTCACGTCCGGGACTAGCGGGGATCGAGACCCAGTACTTC. Using reference TRBV18 and TRBJ2-5 for the parts outside the CDR3, the full variable domain is NAGVMQNPRHLVRRRGQEARLRCSPMKGHSHVYWYRQLPEEGLKFMVYLQKENIIDESGMPKERFSAEFPKEGPSILRIQQVVRGDSAAYFCASSRPGLAGIETQYFGPGTRLLVL.

The chain has TRBV4-3 and TRBJ1-2; a weak D match, TRBD1 (6 bases). Per germline, CDR1 LGHNA and CDR2 YSLEER. The germline V and J ends were trimmed by 0 bases and 7 bases, with 15 bases remaining between them. The CDR3 consists of 15 residues. The DNA of the CDR3 is TGCGCCAGCAGCCAAGAGGTCCGTCAGGGGTCTGGCTACACCTTC. Translating it yields CASSQEVRQGSGYTF.